These 31 T cell receptor beta chains originate from one sample sequenced in a study of tumor-infiltrating lymphocytes in primary liver carcinoma. The template, roughly 550 ng total RNA, yielded TCR beta cDNA made with a constant-region primer. Libraries for TCR beta were built through three nested multiplex PCR rounds, which together made up a slightly modified ARM-PCR procedure. TRBV1-TRBV30 forward primers paired with a C-beta reverse primer were used in the first two PCR rounds, which ran around 10 cycles each. Each CDR3 protein is one row after TCRdb ran MiXCR on the multiplex PCR reads. The sample lists tens of thousands of distinct CDR3 sequences, around 77% occurring once. Bulk tissue was left unsorted, and RNA and DNA were co-extracted from 20-30 mg of it. The sequenced material came from liver tumor tissue from sampling region 5. Regarding subset: tumor region T5, tumor centre. All receptors derive from a woman aged 25 to 39 with primary liver carcinoma and hepatitis B virus infection.

This chain joins TRBV12-3 or TRBV12-4 and TRBJ2-7; possible D gene TRBD1, 6 bases. Trimming shortened V by 8 bases and J by 10 bases, and 27 bases separated the two germline ends. CDR3 length: 15 residues. The CDR3, as DNA: TGTGCCAGCCTGCAACCCGGTACACAGGGTTGCGACCAGTACTTC. Encoded protein: CASLQPGTQGCDQYF.

The V gene is TRBV29-1, the J gene TRBJ2-1; D gene unclear. Germline CDR1 is SQVTM and CDR2 is ANQGSEA. The CDR3 is made up of 13 amino acids. The CDR3 DNA is TGCAGTGCCGGAAGAAAGGGAACTAATGAGCAGTTCTTC. Its translation is CSAGRKGTNEQFF.

Many counts were recorded for this clonotype. The rearrangement uses TRBV7-9 and TRBJ2-1; D possibly corresponds to TRBD1 (6 bases). The V end lost 5 bases, the J end lost 8 bases, and 16 bases lay between the germline ends. This CDR3 is built from 14 residues. Germline V gene sequence: CDR1 SEHNR, CDR2 FQNEAQ (reference sequence). This chain's CDR3 is CASSLGPWGHEQFF. The CDR3, as DNA: TGTGCCAGCAGCCTGGGACCCTGGGGGCATGAGCAGTTCTTC.

The sample holds a few counts of this clonotype. CDR3 nucleotide sequence: TGTGCCAGCAGTGAATTAAGGGACCCGATCTATGGCTACACCTTC. Protein: CASSELRDPIYGYTF. The chain uses TRBV6-1 and TRBJ1-2, with D perhaps matching TRBD1 (5 bases). The V gene's germline CDR1 is MNHNS and CDR2 SASEGT. The CDR3 has 15 amino acids. V was clipped by 2 bases and J by 4 bases, with 14 bases between them.

Relative to its sample, this clonotype is large. The chain couples TRBV11-3 to TRBJ2-2; 9 positions match TRBD1. The ends lost 4 bases at V and 6 bases at J; junction bases unmatched: 3. CDR1 and CDR2 from the germline V gene are SGHNT and YENEEA. The CDR3 loop spans 14 amino acids. CDR3 protein: CASSSYRGPGELFF. The CDR3 coding sequence is TGTGCCAGCAGCTCCTACAGGGGGCCCGGGGAGCTGTTTTTT.

This clonotype came up once. Germline is not matched at one junction end, which may reflect a read error. This chain links TRBV4-1 with TRBJ2-3; no definite D call. This CDR3 contains 18 residues. Germline CDR1 reads MGHRA; CDR2 reads YSYEKL. The CDR3 nucleotides are TGCGCCAGCAGCCAACTATGCATGGTAGCTGAAGGCACGGATACGCAGTATTTT. This translates into CASSQLCMVAEGTDTQYF.

The chain employs TRBV4-3 and TRBJ2-1; 7 bases match TRBD2. This CDR3 is 16 amino acids long. CDR1 and CDR2 (germline): LGHNA, YSLEER. The CDR3 here is CVNSQDWDYTYNEQFF. CDR3 sequence (DNA): TGCGTCAACAGCCAAGATTGGGACTACACCTACAATGAGCAGTTCTTC.

As for this clonotype: As the CDR3 is not closed by the conserved phenylalanine or tryptophan, this likely results from a read error. The chain links TRBV6-1 to TRBJ2-5, with D uncertain. Looked up from germline, CDR1 is MNHNS and CDR2 is SASEGT. The CDR3 runs to 15 residues. V was trimmed by 6 bases and J by 2 bases, leaving 16 bases between them. CDR3 sequence: CASSLIGAIQETQYL. CDR3 in DNA: TGTGCCAGCAGCTTGATAGGAGCTATACAAGAGACCCAGTACCTC.

Concerning this clonotype itself: Given the absence of the conserved phenylalanine or tryptophan at the CDR3 end, a read error is likely. The J gene is TRBJ2-3, the V gene TRBV5-4, with D unclear. Germline V gene sequence: CDR1 SGHNT, CDR2 YYREEE (reference sequence). V shed 4 bases and J shed 2 bases, with 20 bases lying between them. CDR3 length: 17 amino acids. The CDR3 loop reads CASSIDGYPPPTDTQYS. CDR3 in DNA: TGTGCCAGCAGCATAGACGGATACCCTCCACCCACAGATACGCAGTATTCT.

Many counts were recorded for this clonotype. The chain uses TRBV20-1 and TRBJ2-1; 11 bases match TRBD2. CDR3 size: 17 residues. CDR1 is DFQATT, CDR2 SNEGSKA, per germline (reference sequence). J was trimmed by 4 bases and V by 3 bases; bases with no gene match: 11. CDR3 amino acids: CSASLASGRYRYNEQFF. In DNA form, the CDR3 reads TGCAGTGCTAGTCTCGCTAGCGGGAGGTATAGGTACAATGAGCAGTTCTTC.

The V and J genes are TRBV11-2 and TRBJ2-7, with D perhaps TRBD2 (5 bases). Trimming took off 4 bases at V and 12 bases at J, with 19 bases between the two ends. CDR3 length: 13 residues. The V gene's germline CDR1 is SGHAT and CDR2 FQNNGV. This chain's CDR3 is CASSSSNTGGLYF. The CDR3 nucleotides read TGTGCCAGCAGCTCCTCGAATACGGGCGGGCTGTACTTC.

As concerns this clonotype: At one boundary the junction diverges from the germline segment, which might be a read error. DNA of the CDR3: TGCAGCGCCCAGGTCCAAGAAGAGACCCAATACTTC. This translates into CSAQVQEETQYF. V usage is TRBV29-1 and J usage is TRBJ2-5; D gene unclear. This CDR3 spans 12 amino acids. CDR1 is SQVTM, CDR2 ANQGSEA, per germline.

This chain uses TRBV11-2 with TRBJ2-1; weak D call: TRBD2 (6 bases). The CDR3 totals 16 residues. Germline V gene lookup returns CDR1 SGHAT and CDR2 FQNNGV. V was pared by 2 bases and J by 10 bases, with 21 bases between. CDR3 in DNA: TGTGCCAGCAGCTTAACCCTGGACGGGAGCTGCAACGAGCAGTTCTTC. Protein: CASSLTLDGSCNEQFF.

This clonotype turned up a few times. Likely a read error: the CDR3 ends without its conserved phenylalanine or tryptophan. The V and J genes are TRBV29-1 and TRBJ2-1, with unresolved D. The CDR3 length is 13 residues. Germline V lookup: CDR1 SQVTM, CDR2 ANQGSEA. This chain's CDR3 is CGAGRLGTNEQFL. DNA for the CDR3: TGCGGCGCCGGAAGACTGGGAACCAATGAGCAGTTCCTC.

As concerns this clonotype: An end of the junction does not agree with germline; a read error may underlie this. The J gene is TRBJ2-5, the V gene TRBV11-2; D is perhaps TRBD2 (5 bases). Germline CDR1 and CDR2: SGHAT and FQNNGV. This CDR3 spans 17 amino acids. CDR3 loop: CANSPPGEGVGKETQHF. CDR3 in DNA: TGTGCCAACAGCCCCCCTGGAGAGGGAGTTGGGAAAGAGACCCAGCACTTC.

About this clonotype: The CDR3 does not end in the conserved phenylalanine or tryptophan, so this is likely a read error. Because the CDR3's place on the DNA is in doubt, the DNA is left out and the CDR3 is given as listed by TCRdb. V and J are TRBV5-6 and TRBJ2-7. Germline values: CDR1 SGHDT, CDR2 YYEEEE. The CDR3 spans 12 amino acids, including both terminal residues. CDR3: CAGSFGSYEQHL.

This clonotype has a single count. Since no conserved phenylalanine or tryptophan closes the CDR3, a read error is the likely cause. The genes are TRBV11-2 and TRBJ2-1; no reliable D call. The CDR3 is 14 amino acids. The V and J ends lost 5 bases and 8 bases respectively, with 16 bases between them. Looked up from germline, CDR1 is SGHAT and CDR2 is FQNNGV. This CDR3 reads CASSPFYGSYEQFL. Here the CDR3 DNA reads TGTGCCAGCAGCCCTTTTTATGGGTCCTATGAGCAGTTCCTC.

On this clonotype itself: Because it lacks the conserved phenylalanine or tryptophan at the end, this CDR3 is likely a read error. Because the CDR3's place on the DNA is in doubt, the DNA is left out and the CDR3 is given as listed by TCRdb. The V call is TRBV29-1, the J call TRBJ1-1. Germline assignment: CDR1 SQVTM and CDR2 ANQGSEA. The CDR3 has 12 amino acids, counting both end residues. CDR3 region: CSVEAGSTETFI.

With respect to this clonotype: This CDR3 fails to terminate in the conserved phenylalanine or tryptophan, so it likely reflects a read error. V usage is TRBV11-3 and J usage is TRBJ2-5, with D possibly being TRBD2 (6 bases). The CDR3 sequence is 18 residues long. Germline CDR1 SGHNT, CDR2 YENEEA. The chain's CDR3 is CTSSPGDSSQGVKETQYL. DNA of the CDR3: TGTACCAGCAGCCCGGGGGATTCTAGCCAGGGTGTGAAAGAGACCCAGTACTTA.

The chain uses TRBV12-3 or TRBV12-4 and TRBJ1-5; 7 nucleotides line up with TRBD1. V was pared by 6 bases and J by 6 bases, with 8 bases of the junction left unmatched. This CDR3 spans 14 amino acids. CDR3 nucleotides: TGTGCCAGCAGCCCGACAGGGCTTACTCAGCCCCAGCATTTT. Translated: CASSPTGLTQPQHF.

The chain has TRBV7-2 and TRBJ1-2; D ambiguous. Germline values: CDR1 SGHTA, CDR2 FQGNSA. V was pared by 2 bases and J by 8 bases, with 15 bases between. This CDR3 is built from 14 residues. DNA for the CDR3: TGTGCCAGCAGCTTAAGCTGGGGAGAAGAGGGCTACACCTTC. Protein: CASSLSWGEEGYTF.

The table lists this clonotype with a count of one. With a much larger clone just one base away, this may be a read error. The chain links TRBV11-1 to TRBJ1-1; D is possibly TRBD1 (5 bases). Between the trimmed V and J ends, which lost 1 base and 3 bases, there was a span of 9 bases. Per germline, CDR1 SGHAT and CDR2 FQDESV (reference sequence). The CDR3 sequence is 14 residues long. The CDR3 protein is CASSLGQGYTEAFF. CDR3 coding DNA: TGTGCCAGCAGCTTAGGGCAGGGCTACACTGAAGCTTTCTTT.

The V gene is TRBV10-3, the J gene TRBJ2-1; D may be TRBD2 (5 bases). V was pared by 5 bases and J by 12 bases, with 20 bases between. Germline V CDR1 and CDR2: ENHRY, SYGVKD. The CDR3 runs 14 residues. The CDR3 protein is CAISPTTTRDVQFF. The CDR3 DNA reads as TGTGCCATCAGTCCCACGACGACACGGGATGTGCAGTTCTTC.

This clonotype was seen a single time. The chain is built from TRBV24-1 and TRBJ2-1; D unclear. Germline loops: CDR1 KGHDR, CDR2 SFDVKD. The CDR3 runs 13 residues. The V and J ends lost 7 bases and 5 bases respectively, with 11 bases between them. CDR3 nucleotide sequence: TGTGCCACCAGGGTCACTTCCCACAATGAGCAGTTCTTC. It yields the protein CATRVTSHNEQFF.

Remarks on this clonotype: This likely comes from a read error, as the CDR3 has no conserved phenylalanine or tryptophan at its end. The CDR3 coding sequence is TGTGCCAGCAGCTCCGGGACAGCCCTCGAGACCCAGTACTCC. It encodes CASSSGTALETQYS. This chain uses TRBV6-2 or TRBV6-3 with TRBJ2-5, with TRBD1 matching over 7 bases. Germline V gives CDR1 MNHEY, CDR2 SVGEGT. The CDR3 has 14 amino acids. V shed 6 bases, J shed 5 bases, and the junction held 9 bases outside the gene matches.

The rearrangement links TRBV5-1 to TRBJ2-7, with D perhaps matching TRBD2 (6 bases). V gave up 4 bases and J gave up 6 bases, with 20 bases separating them. There are 15 residues in the CDR3. Germline CDR1 reads SGHRS; CDR2 reads YFSETQ. CDR3 amino acids: CASSLEGKGYGEQYF. The CDR3 DNA follows: TGCGCCAGCAGCCTGGAGGGTAAGGGGTACGGCGAGCAGTACTTC.

The chain joins TRBV11-2 to TRBJ2-7, with TRBD1 as a possible D gene (7 bases). There are 16 residues in the CDR3. Germline V lookup: CDR1 SGHAT, CDR2 FQNNGV. Trimming left V 9 bases short and J 2 bases short, with 23 bases between. DNA of the CDR3: TGTGCCAGTATCACAGGAGGGGGCTCTTGGACCTACGAGCAGTACTTC. This codes for CASITGGGSWTYEQYF.

Concerning this clonotype: Germline and junction disagree at one end, which may indicate a read error. The CDR3, as DNA: TGTGTCAGCAGCTCCCGGCCGCCGAGGAGTGAGCAGTTCTTC. It yields the protein CVSSSRPPRSEQFF. The chain carries TRBV11-2 and TRBJ2-1; D remains unclear. CDR1 is SGHAT, CDR2 FQNNGV, per germline. CDR3 length: 14 residues.

The chain carries TRBV5-6 and TRBJ2-7, with TRBD1 as a possible D gene (5 bases). The V gene lost 2 bases and the J gene lost 13 bases, with 19 bases spanning the gap. The CDR3 totals 13 residues. Germline-derived CDR1 and CDR2 are SGHDT and YYEEEE. The DNA for the CDR3 is TGTGCCAGCAGCTTATGGACAAGGCTATCGCAATACTTC. Amino acids: CASSLWTRLSQYF.

A remark on this clonotype: An end of the junction does not agree with germline; a read error may underlie this. This sequence joins TRBV28 and TRBJ1-2, with 11 bases that match TRBD1. Germline CDR1 and CDR2: MDHEN and SYDVKM. The CDR3 covers 15 residues. The CDR3 DNA reads as TGTGTCAGCTTCCAAGGACAGGGGGCTATCTATGGCTACACCTTC. This gives the protein CVSFQGQGAIYGYTF.

A note on this clonotype: The junction shows a germline mismatch at one end, possibly a read error. This chain joins TRBV6-1 and TRBJ1-2; D not certain. The CDR3 totals 18 residues. Germline V CDR1 and CDR2: MNHNS, SASEGT. The CDR3 bases are TGTGCCAGCAGTGAACGGTTCCTTGTCCTTAGATCTATCTATGGTTACACCTTC. This translates into CASSERFLVLRSIYGYTF.